This T cell receptor (beta chain) was obtained from a study of T-cell reconstitution after alpha-beta-depleted transplantation in children (dated by TCRdb to between 2015 and 2016). Context from the whole study: T-cell immune reconstitution after TCRalphabeta/CD19-depleted allogeneic hematopoietic cell transplantation in children was quantitatively tracked in the study by means of TCR repertoire profiling. General findings and caveats noted by the study authors: Apparently early alphabetaT-cell count recovery about two months after transplant reportedly relied on only several hundred rapidly expanded clones derived from non-depleted graft cells. In some patients, the high TCRbeta diversity seen at day 60 was put down to recipient T cells and intrathymic progenitors that had survived conditioning. The frequencies of hyperexpanded clones fell over the following months, and after one year, T-cell counts and TCRbeta diversity were mostly attributed to newly produced T cells.

What this sample's treatment or condition label stands for: allogeneic hematopoietic cell transplantation with graft depleted of TCRalphabeta T cells and CD19 B cells. The children who served as transplant recipients had been given grafts of TCRalphabeta/CD19-depleted allogeneic hematopoietic cells. Points on this clonotype: What antigen it recognizes has not been identified. The record has no base qualities; no much larger clone is one base away.

In the germline V gene, CDR1 corresponds to SGHVS and CDR2 to FQNEAQ. The CDR3 measures 15 amino acids from cysteine to phenylalanine. The read is trimmed to its CDR3 DNA, 45 bases read in frame from base 1. The V end gives up 6 bases and the J end 3 bases, leaving 10 bases in the junction not matched to a gene. The receptor library was made with PCR. The data were produced on an Illumina HiSeq 2500. Molecular barcoding was employed in the preparation of TCR libraries, with unique molecular identifiers being used to normalize TCRbeta repertoire quantification. The public reads were reprocessed in TCRdb via fastp at Q25 and MiXCR, keeping in-frame beta chains. Every distinct CDR3 protein forms one entry, paired with its most common genes and DNA. The sample table lists 700,000 to 850,000 distinct CDR3 sequences, 16% of them with a count of one. The ten largest clones add up to approximately 4.5% of the sample.

Rearrangement joined TRBV7-8 to TRBJ2-7, with 8 central nucleotides matching TRBD2. The sequence came from a male patient younger than 18 who had a stem cell transplant for acute lymphoblastic leukemia, so the T cells may come from the graft donor. Sequences were derived from PBMCs, mostly from graft donor cells, sampled 360 days after TCRalphabeta/CD19-depleted stem cell transplant. Here is the DNA: TGTGCCAGCAGGTACCTACGGGAGGGCTTCTACGAGCAGTACTTC. The encoded protein is CASRYLREGFYEQYF.